This T cell receptor (beta chain) was observed in a study of beta chain features in type 1 diabetes. The whole isolated RNA underwent reverse transcription, so sequencing captured expressed TCRB transcripts. The assay was immunoSEQ multiplex PCR, and TCRdb's table has in-frame clones only and misses some. The sample shows over 300,000 clones, less than 10% of them seen only once. General study findings and limits: Patients' naive, central memory and Treg TCRB repertoires seemed closer to one another than those of healthy donors. Diminished insertions and augmented deletions at VDJ junctions characterized type 1 diabetes patients. These data did not resolve whether HLA type affects TCRB rearrangement.

The CDR3 has 18 residues. Trimming removed 1 base from V and 0 bases from J; junction bases left unmatched: 6. The germline gives CDR1 LGHNA, CDR2 YSLEER. This clone was seen only a few times. Its target is not known. The sequenced sample was central memory CD4+ T cells from blood. The clonotype comes from a woman aged 18-29 years in good health. V and J are TRBV4-3 and TRBJ2-1; 10 bases are a match to TRBD2. The CDR3 spells CASSQASRTSGSYNEQFF. CDR3 DNA: TGCGCCAGCAGCCAAGCCAGCCGGACTAGCGGCTCCTACAATGAGCAGTTCTTC.